This entry features one TCR beta chain sequence. Germline V gives CDR1 KGHDR, CDR2 SFDVKD. V lost 5 bases and J 0 bases, leaving 10 bases between the germline ends. The CDR3 extends over 15 amino acids. This record comes from a study of blood T cell repertoires in COVID-19. The wider study: COVID-19 samples collected from the United States, Italy and Spain covered acute and convalescent phases. Sources were T cells, B-cell-depleted T cells, or PBMCs; the material itself was cDNA or gDNA.

As processed by the authors: Reference gene primer amplification in the assay estimated nucleated cell counts. Some clones are missing from TCRdb's copy, which holds only in-frame ones; the method was immunoSEQ multiplex PCR. That table furnishes V, J and clone size, whereas the DNA furnished D and trimming. Counted here are 150,000 to 200,000 clones, over 60% occurring once; the ten biggest clones make up about 7.8%. This TCR was sampled from a man in his 60s with acute or convalescent COVID-19. Sequenced input: peripheral blood. The chain has TRBV24-1 and TRBJ2-1; D unclear. In DNA, the CDR3 is TGTGCCACCAGTGTAAGGCCGGGCTCCTACAATGAGCAGTTCTTC. It yields the protein CATSVRPGSYNEQFF.